This T cell receptor beta chain was documented in a study of lymphopenia after photon versus proton radiotherapy. To note about this clone: The antigen remains unidentified.

Clones were read by immunoSEQ multiplex PCR, and TCRdb kept only the in-frame ones, dropping some. This table holds around 64,000 clones, under 95% found once. Study results and limitations: Oligoclonal CD8+ Temra expansion after nadir drove photon patients' diversity drop.

This TCR was sampled from a woman in her thirties or forties with cholangiocarcinoma. The input for sequencing was peripheral blood, taken from a patient treated with photon-based radiotherapy.

The CDR3 region has the DNA TGTGCCAGCAGCCTTCAACTCGGGCCCGGGGAGACCCAGTACTTC. It translates to CASSLQLGPGETQYF. This chain joins TRBV28 and TRBJ2-5; D gene uncertain. CDR1 and CDR2 (germline): MDHEN, SYDVKM. The CDR3 covers 15 residues. The V end lost 6 bases, the J end lost 5 bases, and 19 bases lay between the germline ends.